A selection of T cell receptor beta chains follows, all from one sample in a study of T-cell memory formation after mild COVID-19. Each CDR3 protein is one row after TCRdb ran MiXCR on the 5' RACE reads. The sample records about 360,000 distinct CDR3 sequences, roughly an eighth being singletons. Sequencing was carried out using PBMCs or a T cell subset sorted from them (not recorded which). The receptors come from a man aged 18 to 30 who had mild COVID-19 (a few samples of this study predate the infection). Cell type and time point are not known. CDR3s include the opening cysteine and the closing phenylalanine or tryptophan. Fields, in order: J gene, V gene, D gene, clone size, CDR3 protein, CDR3 DNA. The D gene is left open where the match is weak. Clone size appears in some rows only: once, few, many, or a class for an expanded clone.

>TRBJ2-1|TRBV15|TRBD1|few
CATSPRDRGNEQFF
TGTGCCACCAGCCCACGGGACAGGGGGAATGAGCAGTTCTTC
>TRBJ2-5|TRBV4-1|NA|NA
CASSQEVRQETQYF
TGCGCCAGCAGCCAAGAGGTTAGGCAAGAGACCCAGTACTTC
>TRBJ1-1|TRBV5-1|NA|NA
CASSLARWTEAFF
TGCGCCAGCAGCTTGGCCAGATGGACTGAAGCTTTCTTT
>TRBJ2-3|TRBV12-2|NA|few
CASRLEGSGPRDTQYF
TGTGCAAGTCGCTTAGAGGGGTCGGGGCCTCGGGATACGCAGTATTTT
>TRBJ2-7|TRBV7-9|NA|NA
CASSLPPHYEQYF
TGTGCCAGCAGCTTGCCGCCCCACTACGAGCAGTACTTC
>TRBJ2-1|TRBV5-5|NA|many
CASSSMASNEQFF
TGTGCCAGCAGCTCCATGGCCAGCAATGAGCAGTTCTTC
>TRBJ1-2|TRBV7-9|NA|few
CASSSGGPGYTF
TGTGCCAGCAGCTCCGGGGGTCCGGGCTACACCTTC
>TRBJ2-5|TRBV11-2|TRBD2|few
CASSLVGTRRAQYF
TGTGCCAGCAGCTTAGTGGGGACTAGAAGGGCCCAGTACTTC
>TRBJ2-4|TRBV5-1|TRBD2|NA
CASSPPGGLQNIQYF
TGCGCCAGCAGCCCACCGGGGGGTCTTCAAAACATTCAGTACTTC
>TRBJ1-5|TRBV10-3|NA|few
CAISEQSSNQPQHF
TGTGCCATCAGTGAACAGTCTAGCAATCAGCCCCAGCATTTT
>TRBJ2-5|TRBV5-4|NA|NA
CASTRTAPGYQETQYF
TGTGCCAGCACACGGACAGCCCCCGGGTACCAAGAGACCCAGTACTTC
>TRBJ2-3|TRBV10-3|NA|many
CAISESATVTDTQYF
TGTGCCATCAGTGAGTCGGCAACCGTAACAGATACGCAGTATTTT
>TRBJ2-4|TRBV12-3/TRBV12-4|NA|NA
CASSLYSTKNIQYF
TGTGCCAGCAGTTTATACAGCACCAAAAACATTCAGTACTTC
>TRBJ1-6|TRBV7-9|NA|few
CASSFSGDSPLHF
TGTGCCAGCAGCTTTTCAGGGGATTCACCCCTCCACTTT
>TRBJ2-5|TRBV9|TRBD1|NA
CASSPGTGIQETQYF
TGTGCCAGCAGCCCCGGGACAGGGATCCAAGAGACCCAGTACTTC
>TRBJ2-7|TRBV7-6|NA|few
CASSQRHVYEQYF
TGTGCCAGCAGCCAGCGACATGTCTACGAGCAGTACTTC
>TRBJ2-2|TRBV12-3/TRBV12-4|NA|many
CASSWTANTGELFF
TGTGCCAGCAGTTGGACAGCGAACACCGGGGAGCTGTTTTTT
>TRBJ2-1|TRBV9|NA|NA
CASSLDMYNEQFF
TGTGCCAGCAGCTTAGACATGTACAATGAGCAGTTCTTC
>TRBJ2-1|TRBV7-3|TRBD2|NA
CASSLAGGLGDNEQFF
TGTGCCAGCAGCTTAGCGGGGGGACTTGGCGACAATGAGCAGTTCTTC
>TRBJ2-1|TRBV5-5|NA|few
CASSFLVLFGQVSNEQFF
TGTGCCAGCAGCTTCCTTGTTCTTTTCGGGCAGGTCAGCAATGAGCAGTTCTTC
>TRBJ2-5|TRBV5-1|NA|few
CASSLHSAFAGQETQYF
TGCGCCAGCAGCTTGCACTCGGCGTTTGCGGGGCAAGAGACCCAGTACTTC
>TRBJ2-5|TRBV7-9|NA|NA
CASGGGSGQETQYF
TGTGCCAGCGGGGGCGGATCGGGGCAAGAGACCCAGTACTTC
>TRBJ2-1|TRBV20-1|TRBD2|few
CSARPPGGNYNEQFF
TGCAGTGCTAGGCCCCCGGGGGGGAATTACAATGAGCAGTTCTTC
>TRBJ2-2|TRBV2|TRBD2|few
CASSRDYQTGELFF
TGTGCCAGCAGTCGGGACTACCAGACCGGGGAGCTGTTTTTT
>TRBJ1-2|TRBV5-1|TRBD1|NA
CASSQIGGQGLTNYGYTF
TGCGCCAGCAGCCAAATCGGTGGACAGGGGTTAACAAACTATGGCTACACCTTC
>TRBJ1-6|TRBV7-3|NA|few
CASSLKRGPISSYNSPLHF
TGTGCCAGCAGCTTAAAGCGAGGTCCGATCAGCTCCTATAATTCACCCCTCCACTTT
>TRBJ2-7|TRBV7-8|NA|few
CASSLQSSYEQYF
TGTGCCAGCAGCTTACAGAGCTCCTACGAGCAGTACTTC
>TRBJ1-1|TRBV18|NA|NA
CASSPIQWNTEAFF
TGTGCCAGCTCACCAATCCAGTGGAACACTGAAGCTTTCTTT
>TRBJ2-1|TRBV10-3|NA|few
CAIKSGENNEQFF
TGTGCCATCAAGTCTGGGGAAAACAATGAGCAGTTCTTC
>TRBJ1-4|TRBV4-2|NA|NA
CASSQDYRDGEKLFF
TGTGCCAGCAGCCAAGATTACAGGGATGGTGAAAAACTGTTTTTT
>TRBJ2-3|TRBV5-1|TRBD1|NA
CASSRGQGAADTQYF
TGCGCCAGCAGCCGAGGACAGGGGGCAGCAGATACGCAGTATTTT
>TRBJ1-6|TRBV6-5|NA|NA
CASSTAGHYNSPLHF
TGTGCCAGCAGTACTGCGGGACATTATAATTCACCCCTCCACTTT
>TRBJ2-7|TRBV30|TRBD1|NA
CAWISGGYEQYF
TGTGCCTGGATATCAGGGGGCTACGAGCAGTACTTC
>TRBJ2-7|TRBV5-1|TRBD1|few
CASSLRQGEIYEQYF
TGCGCCAGCAGCTTGCGTCAGGGGGAGATCTACGAGCAGTACTTC
>TRBJ2-2|TRBV9|NA|NA
CASSGDSPGGELFF
TGTGCCAGCAGCGGTGACTCACCCGGCGGGGAGCTGTTTTTT
>TRBJ2-1|TRBV4-2|NA|NA
CASSPVGSEQFF
TGTGCCAGCAGCCCGGTTGGGTCTGAGCAGTTCTTC
>TRBJ2-7|TRBV7-6|TRBD1|few
CASSFGTGLTYEQYF
TGTGCCAGCAGCTTCGGGACAGGGCTAACCTACGAGCAGTACTTC
>TRBJ1-1|TRBV12-3/TRBV12-4|TRBD1|many
CASSSGQGNTEAFF
TGTGCCAGCAGTTCCGGACAGGGGAACACTGAAGCTTTCTTT
>TRBJ1-3|TRBV6-2/TRBV6-3|NA|few
CASSYPTARGGRFSGNTIYF
TGTGCCAGCAGTTACCCGACGGCGAGGGGAGGTCGGTTTTCTGGAAACACCATATATTTT
>TRBJ1-1|TRBV7-9|NA|few
CASSLITNTEAFF
TGTGCCAGCAGCTTAATCACCAACACTGAAGCTTTCTTT
>TRBJ2-7|TRBV6-6|TRBD2|few
CASRLAGASYEQYF
TGTGCCAGCAGATTAGCGGGGGCCTCCTACGAGCAGTACTTC
>TRBJ2-5|TRBV29-1|NA|NA
CSVAWIGETQYF
TGCAGCGTTGCCTGGATCGGAGAGACCCAGTACTTC
>TRBJ2-7|TRBV6-5|NA|few
CASSYSSGPGGSEQYF
TGTGCCAGCAGTTACTCGAGCGGGCCCGGGGGTAGCGAGCAGTACTTC
>TRBJ2-5|TRBV11-1|TRBD1|few
CASSRSGTAQETQYF
TGTGCCAGCAGCCGTTCCGGGACAGCACAAGAGACCCAGTACTTC
>TRBJ1-1|TRBV6-2/TRBV6-3|NA|many
CASSSLKGSFMNTEAFF
TGTGCCAGCAGTTCCCTAAAGGGTTCTTTTATGAACACTGAAGCTTTCTTT
>TRBJ1-6|TRBV7-9|NA|NA
CASRGVGGNSPLHF
TGTGCCAGCAGAGGAGTGGGGGGAAATTCACCCCTCCACTTT
>TRBJ1-1|TRBV5-1|NA|few
CASSAYTGTVNTEAFF
TGCGCCAGCAGCGCTTATACCGGGACTGTGAACACTGAAGCTTTCTTT
>TRBJ1-1|TRBV28|NA|NA
CASKSTGVANTEAFF
TGTGCCAGCAAATCGACAGGCGTCGCGAACACTGAAGCTTTCTTT
>TRBJ2-3|TRBV7-9|NA|NA
CASSLVPPRADTQYF
TGTGCCAGCAGCTTAGTCCCCCCCCGCGCAGATACGCAGTATTTT